Below, one TCR beta chain is given with its context. There is no known antigen for this receptor. Base-call qualities are not available, and no considerably larger clone is one nucleotide away. This record belongs to a study of graft-versus-host responses after intestinal transplantation (TCRdb year 2021). In the study overall: Multivisceral, liver-intestinal, or isolated intestinal transplants were received by the recipients. Bulk TCR-beta CDR3 sequencing was used to track graft-versus-host and host-versus-graft alloreactive T cell clones in the graft, circulation and bone marrow after intestinal transplantation. Of the approximately 25 intestinal transplant recipients enrolled in the cohort, one of whom was a retransplant, a few patients without pretransplant specimens were excluded. Every recipient was given anti-thymocyte globulin induction, followed by about 3 years of maintenance tacrolimus and steroids. To identify alloreactive clones, pre-transplant mixed lymphocyte reaction products were sequenced and then compared with unstimulated pre-transplant donor and recipient T cells. Donor T cell macrochimerism was defined as a peak of at least 4% donor T cells among recipient peripheral blood mononuclear cells. Instead of going to the commercial service, samples from a few later patients were sequenced in-house on an Illumina MiSeq and processed with MiXCR.

The germline V gene gives CDR1 as SNHLY and CDR2 as FYNNEI. The germline V end is reduced by 5 bases and the J end by 5 bases; junction bases left unmatched: 8. The CDR3 numbers 14 residues from cysteine through phenylalanine. The DNA shown is the 42-base CDR3, in frame from base 1. The library was obtained by the immunoSEQ multiplex PCR assay. In most patients, genomic DNA was isolated using the Qiagen DNeasy Blood and Tissue Kit and sent frozen to Adaptive Biotechnologies for TCR sequencing. Adaptive Biotechnologies carried out high-throughput TCR-beta CDR3 sequencing of genomic DNA for most patients. As for the original processing: Adaptive's ImmunoSEQ software was the source of the TCR sequencing data for roughly 19 patients, while a few other patients were processed with MiXCR and VDJtools. CD4 versus CD8 sorting errors were corrected by removing sequences found in both subsets at a frequency ratio below 5:1. Because the origin of CDR3 nucleotide sequences shared between donor and recipient could not be assigned, those sequences were removed. To count as alloreactive, a clone needed at least 2-fold expansion over unstimulated cells and a minimum CFSE-low frequency of 0.002% (template counts) or 0.001% (read counts). Clones detected in sequenced pre-transplant spleen, lymph node, or MLR CFSE-low populations of the donor or recipient were defined as mappable. Cumulative frequency of alloreactive clones was calculated as a percentage of all sequences weighted by copy number. TCRdb took this table from immuneACCESS and kept in-frame rearrangements with V and J called. Such tables lack part of the clones; where checked against another copy, unresolved V genes explain under half of the gap, and the rest is unexplained. V and J calls and clone size are as listed in that table; D and trimming were resolved from the DNA. Present in this sample are roughly 93,000 clones, roughly 92% of which were seen just once. The ten biggest clones cover around 0.38% of the sample.

The intended sense of this specimen's time point label: cells obtained before transplantation from donor or recipient. CD3+CD4+ and CD3+CD8+ populations were FACS-sorted from unstimulated pre-transplant donor and recipient cells taken from spleen or lymph nodes. What the study reported, not specific to this receptor: In the allografts of patients with donor T cell macrochimerism, GvH to HvG T cell clonal ratios were high. Conclusions were limited by the relatively low number and heterogeneity of intestinal transplant patients. Early after transplant, peak levels of circulating GvH clones were associated with declines in HvG clones. GvH clones were found in recipient bone marrow, and some of the GvH clones appeared earlier in ileal mucosa or blood, which is consistent with an intestinal mucosal origin.

In this chain, TRBV2 is recombined with TRBJ2-7, with 8 middle bases fitting TRBD1. The source of this sequence is a human donor who was the organ donor for an intestinal transplant. Sequenced material: unstimulated CD8+ T cells sorted from spleen or lymph node cells, taken before transplant. CDR3 loop: CASSYWTGRHEQYF. The nucleotides are TGTGCCAGCAGTTACTGGACAGGGAGGCACGAGCAGTACTTC.